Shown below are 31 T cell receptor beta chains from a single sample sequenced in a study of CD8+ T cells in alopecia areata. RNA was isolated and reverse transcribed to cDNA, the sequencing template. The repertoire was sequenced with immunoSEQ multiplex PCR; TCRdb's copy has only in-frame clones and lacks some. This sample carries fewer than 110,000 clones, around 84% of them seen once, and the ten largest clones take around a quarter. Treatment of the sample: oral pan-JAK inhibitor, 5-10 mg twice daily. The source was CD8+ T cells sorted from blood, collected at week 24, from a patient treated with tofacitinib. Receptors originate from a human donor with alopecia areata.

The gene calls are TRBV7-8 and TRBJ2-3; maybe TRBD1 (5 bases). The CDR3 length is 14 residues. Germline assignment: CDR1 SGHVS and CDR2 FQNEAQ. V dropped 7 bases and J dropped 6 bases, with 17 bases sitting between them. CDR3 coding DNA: TGTGCCAGCACTCCCTGGGGCCCCGCGGATACGCAGTATTTT. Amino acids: CASTPWGPADTQYF.

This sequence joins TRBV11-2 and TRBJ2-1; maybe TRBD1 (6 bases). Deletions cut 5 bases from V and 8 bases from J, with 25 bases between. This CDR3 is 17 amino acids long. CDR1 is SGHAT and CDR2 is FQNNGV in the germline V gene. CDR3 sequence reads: CASSGRGVQGHADEQFF. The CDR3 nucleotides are TGTGCCAGCAGCGGTAGAGGCGTACAGGGCCACGCCGATGAGCAGTTCTTC.

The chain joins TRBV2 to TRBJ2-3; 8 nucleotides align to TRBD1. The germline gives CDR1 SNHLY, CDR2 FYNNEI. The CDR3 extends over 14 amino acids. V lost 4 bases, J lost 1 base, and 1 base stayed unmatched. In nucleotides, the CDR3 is TGTGCCAGCAGTGGGGGACAGGGCACAGATACGCAGTATTTT. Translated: CASSGGQGTDTQYF.

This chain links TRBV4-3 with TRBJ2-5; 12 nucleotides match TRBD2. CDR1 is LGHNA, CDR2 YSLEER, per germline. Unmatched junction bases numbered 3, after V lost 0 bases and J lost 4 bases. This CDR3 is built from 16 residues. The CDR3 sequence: CASSQDGLAGIETQYF. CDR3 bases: TGCGCCAGCAGCCAAGACGGACTAGCGGGGATAGAGACCCAGTACTTC.

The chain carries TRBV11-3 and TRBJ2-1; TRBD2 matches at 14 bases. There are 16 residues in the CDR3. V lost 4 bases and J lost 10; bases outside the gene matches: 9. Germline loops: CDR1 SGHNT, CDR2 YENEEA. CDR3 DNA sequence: TGTGCCAGCAGCTCCCGACTAGCGGGGGGGCAGGAGGAGCAGTTCTTC. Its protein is CASSSRLAGGQEEQFF. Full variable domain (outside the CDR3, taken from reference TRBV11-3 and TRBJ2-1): EAGVVQSPRYKIIEKKQPVAFWCNPISGHNTLYWYLQNLGQGPELLIRYENEEAVDDSQLPKDRFSAERLKGVDSTLKIQPAELGDSAVYLCASSSRLAGGQEEQFFGPGTRLTVL.

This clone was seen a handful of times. CDR3 in amino acids: CASSPGQDQETQYF. In DNA form, the CDR3 reads TGTGCCAGCAGCCCGGGACAGGACCAAGAGACCCAGTACTTC. The chain carries TRBV27 and TRBJ2-5; 8 bases match TRBD1. Germline CDR1 and CDR2: MNHEY and SMNVEV (reference sequence). Trimming cost V 6 bases and J 0 bases; bases outside gene matches: 3. The CDR3 length is 14 residues.

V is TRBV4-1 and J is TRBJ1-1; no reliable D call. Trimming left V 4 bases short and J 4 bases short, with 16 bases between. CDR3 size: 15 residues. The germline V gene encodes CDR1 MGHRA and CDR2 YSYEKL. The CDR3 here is CASSPLGTVGTEAFF. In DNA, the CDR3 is TGCGCCAGCAGCCCGTTAGGAACGGTCGGCACTGAAGCTTTCTTT.

The CDR3 DNA reads as TGTGCCAGCAGTTTAAGTCAGGGAACCTACGAGCAGTACTTC. Translating gives CASSLSQGTYEQYF. This chain uses TRBV27 with TRBJ2-7, with D possibly matching TRBD1 (5 bases). The CDR3 has 14 amino acids. Trimming left V 2 bases short and J 2 bases short, with 10 bases between. Germline values: CDR1 MNHEY, CDR2 SMNVEV (reference sequence).

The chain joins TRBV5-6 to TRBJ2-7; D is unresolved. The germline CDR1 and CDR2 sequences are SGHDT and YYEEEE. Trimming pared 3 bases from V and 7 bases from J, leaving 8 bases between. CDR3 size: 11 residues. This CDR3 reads CASSSVREQYF. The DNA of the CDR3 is TGTGCCAGCAGCTCGGTGCGGGAGCAGTACTTC.

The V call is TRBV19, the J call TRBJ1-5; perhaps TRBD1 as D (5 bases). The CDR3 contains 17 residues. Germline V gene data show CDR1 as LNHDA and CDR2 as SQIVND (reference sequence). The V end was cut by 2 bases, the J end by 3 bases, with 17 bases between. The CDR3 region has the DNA TGTGCCAGTAGTATAAATAGGGGCAGGAAGACCAATCAGCCCCAGCATTTT. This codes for CASSINRGRKTNQPQHF.

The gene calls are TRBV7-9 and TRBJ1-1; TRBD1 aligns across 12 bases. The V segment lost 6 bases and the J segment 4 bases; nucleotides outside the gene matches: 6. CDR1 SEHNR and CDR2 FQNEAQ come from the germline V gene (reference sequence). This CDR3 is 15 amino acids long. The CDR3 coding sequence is TGTGCCAGCAGTCCCGGGACAGGGGGCTTCACTGAAGCTTTCTTT. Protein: CASSPGTGGFTEAFF.

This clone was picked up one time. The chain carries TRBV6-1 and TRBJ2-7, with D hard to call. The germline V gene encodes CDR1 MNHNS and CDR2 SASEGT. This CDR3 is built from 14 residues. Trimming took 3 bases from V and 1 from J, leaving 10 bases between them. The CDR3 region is CASSDGPISYEQYF. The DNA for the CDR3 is TGTGCCAGCAGTGACGGACCGATTTCCTACGAGCAGTACTTC.

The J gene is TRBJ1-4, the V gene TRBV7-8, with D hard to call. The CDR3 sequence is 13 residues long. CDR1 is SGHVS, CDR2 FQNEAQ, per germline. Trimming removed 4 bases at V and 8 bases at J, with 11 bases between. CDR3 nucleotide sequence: TGTGCCAGCAGCTCCGAACCCGGAGAAAAACTGTTTTTT. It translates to CASSSEPGEKLFF.

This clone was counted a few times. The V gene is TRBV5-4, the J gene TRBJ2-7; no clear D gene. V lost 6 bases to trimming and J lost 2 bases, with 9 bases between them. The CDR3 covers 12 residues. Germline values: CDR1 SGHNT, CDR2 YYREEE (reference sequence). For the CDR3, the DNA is TGTGCCAGCAACGGTGAGACCTACGAGCAGTACTTC. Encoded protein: CASNGETYEQYF.

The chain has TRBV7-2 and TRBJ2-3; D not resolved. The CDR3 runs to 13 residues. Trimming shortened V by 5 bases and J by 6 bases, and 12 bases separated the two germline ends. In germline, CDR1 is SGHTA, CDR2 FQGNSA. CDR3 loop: CASSLLLSDTQYF. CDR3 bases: TGTGCCAGCAGCCTATTGCTGTCTGATACGCAGTATTTT.

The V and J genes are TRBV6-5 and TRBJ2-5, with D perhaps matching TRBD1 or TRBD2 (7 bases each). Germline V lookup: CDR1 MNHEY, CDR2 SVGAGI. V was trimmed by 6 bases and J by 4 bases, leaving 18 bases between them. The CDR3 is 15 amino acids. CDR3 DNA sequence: TGTGCCAGCAGCACCCGAGGGAGGGGGCCAGAGACCCAGTACTTC. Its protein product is CASSTRGRGPETQYF.

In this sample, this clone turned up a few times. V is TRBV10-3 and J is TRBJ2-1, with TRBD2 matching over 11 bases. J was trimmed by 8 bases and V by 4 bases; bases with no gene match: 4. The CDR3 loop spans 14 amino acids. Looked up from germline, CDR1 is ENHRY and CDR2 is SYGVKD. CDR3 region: CAISASGGRDEQFF. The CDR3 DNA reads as TGTGCCATCAGTGCTAGCGGGGGGCGTGATGAGCAGTTCTTC.

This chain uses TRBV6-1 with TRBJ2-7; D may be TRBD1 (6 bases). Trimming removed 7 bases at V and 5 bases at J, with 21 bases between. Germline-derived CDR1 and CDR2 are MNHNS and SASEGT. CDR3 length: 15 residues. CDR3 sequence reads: CASTFRTVSRDEQYF. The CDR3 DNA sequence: TGTGCCAGCACCTTTAGGACAGTCTCAAGGGACGAGCAGTACTTC.

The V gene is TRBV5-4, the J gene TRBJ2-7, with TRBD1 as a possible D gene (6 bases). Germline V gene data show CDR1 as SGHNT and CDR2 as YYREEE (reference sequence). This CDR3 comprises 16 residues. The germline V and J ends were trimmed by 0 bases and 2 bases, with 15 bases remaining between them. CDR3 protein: CASSLAGRGSAYEQYF. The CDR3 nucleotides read TGTGCCAGCAGCTTGGCCGGCAGGGGATCGGCCTACGAGCAGTACTTC.

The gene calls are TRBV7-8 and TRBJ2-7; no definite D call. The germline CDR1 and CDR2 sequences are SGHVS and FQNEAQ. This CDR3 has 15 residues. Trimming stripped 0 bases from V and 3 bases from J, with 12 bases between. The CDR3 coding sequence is TGTGCCAGCAGCTTAGCGCTTGCAGCCAGCTACGAGCAGTACTTC. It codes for CASSLALAASYEQYF.

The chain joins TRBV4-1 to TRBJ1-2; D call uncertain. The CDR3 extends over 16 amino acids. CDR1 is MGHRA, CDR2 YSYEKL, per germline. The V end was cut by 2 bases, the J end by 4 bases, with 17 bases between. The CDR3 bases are TGCGCCAGCAGCCAACGTACTGACACCTTTGCCTATGGCTACACCTTC. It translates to CASSQRTDTFAYGYTF.

The CDR3 sequence is CASRKYGGPMNTEAFF. The CDR3, as DNA: TGTGCCAGCAGAAAGTATGGTGGGCCCATGAACACTGAAGCTTTCTTT. The chain joins TRBV14 to TRBJ1-1; D remains ambiguous. Trimming took 6 bases from V and 0 from J, leaving 17 bases between them. The CDR3 runs to 16 residues. From germline, CDR1 is SGHDN and CDR2 FVKESK.

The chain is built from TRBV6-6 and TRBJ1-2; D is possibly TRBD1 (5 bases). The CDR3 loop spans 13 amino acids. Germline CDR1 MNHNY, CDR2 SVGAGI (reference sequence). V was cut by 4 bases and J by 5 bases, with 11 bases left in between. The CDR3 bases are TGTGCCAGCAGTTCCGACAGAATTTATGGCTACACCTTC. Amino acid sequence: CASSSDRIYGYTF.

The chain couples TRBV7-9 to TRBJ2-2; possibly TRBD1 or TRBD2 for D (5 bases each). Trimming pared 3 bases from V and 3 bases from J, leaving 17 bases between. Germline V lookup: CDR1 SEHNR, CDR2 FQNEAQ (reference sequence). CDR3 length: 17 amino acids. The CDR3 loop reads CASSFRLGPFHTGELFF. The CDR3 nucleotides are TGTGCCAGCAGCTTTAGGTTGGGACCCTTTCACACCGGGGAGCTGTTTTTT. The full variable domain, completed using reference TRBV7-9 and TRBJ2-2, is DTGVSQNPRHKITKRGQNVTFRCDPISEHNRLYWYRQTLGQGPEFLTYFQNEAQLEKSRLLSDRFSAERPKGSFSTLEIQRTEQGDSAMYLCASSFRLGPFHTGELFFGEGSRLTVL.

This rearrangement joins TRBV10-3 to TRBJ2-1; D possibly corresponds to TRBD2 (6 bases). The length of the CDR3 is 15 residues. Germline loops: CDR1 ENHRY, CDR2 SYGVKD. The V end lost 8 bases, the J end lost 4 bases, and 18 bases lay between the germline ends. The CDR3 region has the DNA TGTGCCATCGCTTTGGCGGAGGGCGGATACAATGAGCAGTTCTTC. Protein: CAIALAEGGYNEQFF.

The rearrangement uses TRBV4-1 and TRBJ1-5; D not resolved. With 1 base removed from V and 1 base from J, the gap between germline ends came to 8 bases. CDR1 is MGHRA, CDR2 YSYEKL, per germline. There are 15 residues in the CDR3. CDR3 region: CASSQVKISNQPQHF. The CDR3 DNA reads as TGCGCCAGCAGCCAAGTAAAAATCAGCAATCAGCCCCAGCATTTT.

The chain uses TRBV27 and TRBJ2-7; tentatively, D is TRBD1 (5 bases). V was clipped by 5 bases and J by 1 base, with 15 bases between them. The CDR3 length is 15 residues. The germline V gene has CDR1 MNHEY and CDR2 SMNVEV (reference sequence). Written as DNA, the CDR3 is TGTGCCAGCAGTCCGAAGGGGTATTCTTCCTACGAGCAGTACTTC. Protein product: CASSPKGYSSYEQYF.

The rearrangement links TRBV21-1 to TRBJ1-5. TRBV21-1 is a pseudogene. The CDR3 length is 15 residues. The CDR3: CASSKRGDSNQPQHF. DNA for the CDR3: TGTGCCAGCAGCAAAAGAGGGGATAGCAATCAGCCCCAGCATTTT.

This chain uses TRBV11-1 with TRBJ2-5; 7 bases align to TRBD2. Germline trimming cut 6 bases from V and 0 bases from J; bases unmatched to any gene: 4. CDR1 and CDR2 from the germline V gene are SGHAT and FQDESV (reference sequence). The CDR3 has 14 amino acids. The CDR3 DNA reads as TGTGCCAGCAGTTCCGGGACTAACCAAGAGACCCAGTACTTC. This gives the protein CASSSGTNQETQYF.

The CDR3 DNA reads TGTGCCAGCAGCCCTTTGGGCCCCGGGGAGCTGTTTTTT. Residues: CASSPLGPGELFF. The chain recombines TRBV5-4 with TRBJ2-2, with D uncertain. CDR3 length: 13 amino acids. Germline CDR1 and CDR2: SGHNT and YYREEE (reference sequence). V was shortened by 4 bases and J by 6 bases, with 10 bases between the two germline ends.

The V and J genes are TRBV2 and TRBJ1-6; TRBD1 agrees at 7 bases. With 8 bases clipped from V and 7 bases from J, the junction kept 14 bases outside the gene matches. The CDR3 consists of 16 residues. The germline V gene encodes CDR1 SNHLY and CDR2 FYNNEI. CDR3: CASRRGTVSFNSPLHF. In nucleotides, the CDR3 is TGTGCCAGCCGCCGCGGGACAGTTTCTTTCAATTCACCCCTCCACTTT.